This TCR beta chain was identified during a study of persistence of HIV-infected CD4 T cells. The stimulus was lysate of CMV-infected fibroblasts, 10 ug/mL. CD40L-negative CD69-negative CD45RO-high memory CD4+ T cells were sorted as populations depleted of antigen-responding cells. CD8+ T cells were removed from PBMCs prior to stimulation. The immunoSEQ assay was version 4, run in survey mode. TCRdb's copy holds only in-frame clones and misses some; the assay was immunoSEQ multiplex PCR. The sample holds roughly 41,000 clones; 80% are singletons and the top ten take 1.6%. The germline CDR1 and CDR2 sequences are DFQATT and SNEGSKA (reference sequence). This CDR3 comprises 11 residues. Trimming stripped 3 bases from V and 8 bases from J, with 10 bases between. For this clone: The antigen is unknown.

Sequences were derived from CD4+ T cells sorted from PBMCs after roughly 18-hour stimulation, sampled from a patient who received antiretroviral therapy. The V gene is TRBV20-1, the J gene TRBJ1-1; D possibly corresponds to TRBD1 (5 bases). This clonotype was sampled from an adult man with HIV who was CMV-seropositive. The CDR3 here is CSARLRTEAFF. Here the CDR3 DNA reads TGCAGTGCTAGGTTAAGGACAGAAGCTTTCTTT.